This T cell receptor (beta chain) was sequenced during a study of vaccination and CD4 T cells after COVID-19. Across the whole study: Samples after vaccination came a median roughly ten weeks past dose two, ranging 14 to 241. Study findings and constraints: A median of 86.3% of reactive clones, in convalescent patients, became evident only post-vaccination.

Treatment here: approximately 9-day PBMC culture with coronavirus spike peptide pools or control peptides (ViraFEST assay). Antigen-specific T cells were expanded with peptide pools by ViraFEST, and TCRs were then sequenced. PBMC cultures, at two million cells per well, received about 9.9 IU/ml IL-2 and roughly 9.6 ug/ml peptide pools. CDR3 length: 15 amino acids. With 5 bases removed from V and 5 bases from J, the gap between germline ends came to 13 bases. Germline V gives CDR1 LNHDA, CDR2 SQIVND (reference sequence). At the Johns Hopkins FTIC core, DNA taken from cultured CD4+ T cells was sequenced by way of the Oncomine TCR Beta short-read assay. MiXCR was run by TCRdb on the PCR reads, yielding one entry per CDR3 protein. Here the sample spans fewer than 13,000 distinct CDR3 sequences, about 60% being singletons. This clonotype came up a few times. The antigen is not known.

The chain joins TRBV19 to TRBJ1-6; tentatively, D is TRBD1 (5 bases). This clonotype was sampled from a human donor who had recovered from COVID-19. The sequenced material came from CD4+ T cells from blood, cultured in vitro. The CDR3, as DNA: TGTGCCAGTAGTTCCCAACAGGTAGATAATTCACCCCTCCACTTT. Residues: CASSSQQVDNSPLHF.